The 7 T cell receptor beta chains below all came from one sample that was sequenced in a study of immune cell composition in non-small cell lung cancer. Method: immunoSEQ multiplex PCR; TCRdb's copy keeps in-frame clones and lacks some. The sample lists 3,000 to 4,000 clones; 65% to 70% were seen once. Material: lung tumor tissue. The receptor source for this set is a human donor with non-small cell lung cancer.

The CDR3 protein is CSHAGSPSGRGGTDTQYF. CDR3 DNA: TGCAGCCACGCGGGAAGCCCTAGCGGGAGGGGGGGCACAGATACGCAGTATTTT. V is TRBV29-1 and J is TRBJ2-3; 12 positions match TRBD2. The CDR3 consists of 18 residues. With 8 bases clipped from V and 1 base from J, the junction kept 16 bases outside the gene matches. CDR1 is SQVTM, CDR2 ANQGSEA, per germline.

The chain combines TRBV7-2 with TRBJ1-4; 10 bases are a match to TRBD1. Germline loops: CDR1 SGHTA, CDR2 FQGNSA. This CDR3 spans 15 amino acids. Germline trimming cut 4 bases from V and 5 bases from J; bases unmatched to any gene: 4. The CDR3 sequence: CASSSPGQGNEKLFF. Here the CDR3 DNA reads TGTGCCAGCAGCTCACCGGGACAGGGGAATGAAAAACTGTTTTTT.

The V and J genes are TRBV7-2 and TRBJ1-2, with unresolved D. CDR3 length equals 14 residues. Germline V CDR1 and CDR2: SGHTA, FQGNSA. V lost 3 bases to trimming and J lost 6 bases, with 14 bases between them. The CDR3 loop reads CASSFIEAHNGYTF. CDR3 nucleotide sequence: TGTGCCAGCAGCTTCATAGAGGCACATAATGGCTACACCTTC.

This clone was picked up a small number of times. The chain uses TRBV7-8 and TRBJ1-5; perhaps TRBD1 as D (5 bases). V gave up 4 bases and J gave up 6 bases, with 10 bases separating them. The length of the CDR3 is 13 residues. Per the germline V gene, CDR1 is SGHVS and CDR2 is FQNEAQ. The CDR3 DNA reads TGTGCCAGCAGCTACCAGGGAGGTCAGCCCCAGCATTTT. Its protein is CASSYQGGQPQHF.

This clone appeared a few times. V gene TRBV6-5 combines with J gene TRBJ1-1, with D possibly TRBD1 on 5 matching bases. CDR1 is MNHEY, CDR2 SVGAGI, per germline. V lost 6 bases and J 4 bases, leaving 9 bases between the germline ends. This CDR3 has 12 amino acids. CDR3 sequence reads: CASRLGGTEAFF. The CDR3 coding sequence is TGTGCCAGCAGACTCGGGGGCACTGAAGCTTTCTTT.

V and J are TRBV11-2 and TRBJ2-7; 8 positions match TRBD2. Germline values: CDR1 SGHAT, CDR2 FQNNGV. Unmatched junction bases numbered 6, after V lost 3 bases and J lost 5 bases. CDR3 length equals 14 residues. CDR3 sequence: CASSFSGNDDEQYF. CDR3 bases: TGTGCCAGCAGCTTTAGCGGGAATGATGACGAGCAGTACTTC. The full variable domain, rest sourced from reference TRBV11-2 and TRBJ2-7, is EAGVAQSPRYKIIEKRQSVAFWCNPISGHATLYWYQQILGQGPKLLIQFQNNGVVDDSQLPKDRFSAERLKGVDSTLKIQPAKLEDSAVYLCASSFSGNDDEQYFGPGTRLTVT.

This sequence joins TRBV27 and TRBJ2-1, with 10 bases lining up with TRBD2. From germline, CDR1 is MNHEY and CDR2 SMNVEV (reference sequence). The CDR3 totals 16 residues. Trimming cost V 2 bases and J 5 bases; bases outside gene matches: 6. CDR3 nucleotides: TGTGCCAGCAGTTTAGGCTACGGACTAGCGGACAATGAGCAGTTCTTC. Translated: CASSLGYGLADNEQFF.